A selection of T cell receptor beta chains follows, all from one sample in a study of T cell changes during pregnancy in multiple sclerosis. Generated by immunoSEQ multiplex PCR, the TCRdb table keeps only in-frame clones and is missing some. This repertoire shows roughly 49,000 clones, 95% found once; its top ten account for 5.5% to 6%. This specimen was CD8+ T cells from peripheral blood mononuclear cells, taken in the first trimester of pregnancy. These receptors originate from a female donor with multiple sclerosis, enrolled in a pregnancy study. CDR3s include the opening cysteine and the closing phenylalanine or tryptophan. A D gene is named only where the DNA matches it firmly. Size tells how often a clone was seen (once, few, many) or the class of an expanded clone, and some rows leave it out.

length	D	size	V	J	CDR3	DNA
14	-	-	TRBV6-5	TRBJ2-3	CASKLAASTDTQYF	TGTGCCAGCAAACTAGCAGCTAGCACAGATACGCAGTATTTT
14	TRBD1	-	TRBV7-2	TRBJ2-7	CASSFGTGPYEQYF	TGTGCCAGCAGCTTTGGGACAGGCCCCTACGAGCAGTACTTC
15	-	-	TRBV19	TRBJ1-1	CASASPGDSNTEAFF	TGTGCCAGTGCCAGCCCGGGGGATTCGAACACTGAAGCTTTCTTT
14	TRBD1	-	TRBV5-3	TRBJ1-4	CARSFGTGDEKLFF	TGTGCCAGAAGCTTCGGGACAGGGGATGAAAAACTGTTTTTT
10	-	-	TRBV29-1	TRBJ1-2	CSVEDRSYTF	TGCAGCGTTGAAGACAGGAGCTACACCTTC
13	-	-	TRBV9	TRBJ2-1	CASSVNSYNEQFF	TGTGCCAGCAGCGTAAACAGTTACAATGAGCAGTTCTTC
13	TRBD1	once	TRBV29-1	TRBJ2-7	CSVGSGQGYEQYF	TGCAGCGTGGGATCGGGACAGGGATACGAGCAGTACTTC
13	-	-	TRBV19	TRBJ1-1	CASSSHSNTEAFF	TGTGCCAGTAGTAGCCACTCGAACACTGAAGCTTTCTTT
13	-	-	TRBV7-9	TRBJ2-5	CASRVSGQETQYF	TGTGCCAGCAGGGTAAGCGGCCAAGAGACCCAGTACTTC
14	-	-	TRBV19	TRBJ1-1	CASTAWQGGTEAFF	TGTGCCAGTACCGCGTGGCAGGGCGGCACTGAAGCTTTCTTT
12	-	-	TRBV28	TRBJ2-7	CASSLTDYEQYF	TGTGCCAGCAGTTTAACAGACTACGAGCAGTACTTC
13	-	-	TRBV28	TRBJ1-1	CATQIQGNTEAFF	TGTGCCACCCAAATACAGGGGAACACTGAAGCTTTCTTT
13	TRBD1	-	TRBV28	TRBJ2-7	CASSLDRGQEQYF	TGTGCCAGCAGTTTGGACAGGGGGCAAGAGCAGTACTTC
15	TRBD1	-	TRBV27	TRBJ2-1	CASRVGQGSYNEQFF	TGTGCCAGCCGAGTGGGACAGGGCTCCTACAATGAGCAGTTCTTC
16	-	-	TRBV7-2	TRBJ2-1	CASSLNRAGGFNEQFF	TGTGCCAGCAGCTTAAATCGGGCAGGGGGGTTCAATGAGCAGTTCTTC
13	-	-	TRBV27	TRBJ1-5	CASSLSTGQPQHF	TGTGCCAGCAGTTTATCGACGGGACAGCCCCAGCATTTT
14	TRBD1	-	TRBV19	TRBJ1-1	CASSIEGGGTEAFF	TGTGCCAGTAGTATTGAAGGGGGCGGCACTGAAGCTTTCTTT
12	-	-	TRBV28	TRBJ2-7	CASSPQGYEQYF	TGTGCCAGCAGCCCCCAGGGCTACGAGCAGTACTTC
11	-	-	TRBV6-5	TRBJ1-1	CASSPGTEAFF	TGTGCCAGCAGTCCCGGTACTGAAGCTTTCTTT
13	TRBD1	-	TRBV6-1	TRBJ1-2	CASSDGTDLGYTF	TGTGCCAGCAGTGACGGGACAGATCTTGGCTACACCTTC